This section outlines one T cell receptor (beta chain) sequence together with its context. This clone came up a few times. It lacks a known antigen. Base qualities are not at hand, and no much larger clone is one base apart. TCRbeta CDR3 regions were amplified from genomic DNA by means of the immunoSEQ Assay, a bias-controlled multiplex PCR. Per the source publication's procedure: The number of nucleated cells in each sample was estimated by amplification of reference gene primers within the assay. To quantify the absolute abundance of each unique TCRbeta CDR3 rearrangement, sequence reads were collapsed and filtered. For each sample, productive Simpson clonality was calculated as the square root of Simpson's diversity index across productive rearrangements. TCRdb retrieved this table from immuneACCESS and kept in-frame rearrangements only. Not all clones are present; in checked studies, unresolved V genes account for under half, and no reason is known for the remainder. D and trimming come from the DNA, and the V and J calls and clone size come from that table. This sample gives around 180,000 clones in total; about four fifths of them show up just once. The ten largest clones capture roughly 12% of the sample.

The data belong to a study of blood T cell repertoires in COVID-19 (dated by TCRdb to the early 2020s). Study-level background: Collaborator samples came from the United States, Italy and Spain and covered acute and convalescent phases of COVID-19. The repertoires were released in a freely available public database meant as a resource for research on the immune response to SARS-CoV-2. The material from the prospective study consisted of cDNA or gDNA derived from T cells, B-cell-depleted T cells, or PBMCs. Subjects who had been exposed to COVID-19, were actively infected with it, or had recovered from it provided the deeply sampled blood TCRbeta repertoires that made up the dataset. HLA class I and class II types, where available, came from metadata supplied by the sample provider rather than from assay-based typing. Samples came from the ongoing ImmuneRACE study (first 160 participants) plus 1,254 subjects from 6 global collaborators. Sample metadata almost always included a de-identified subject ID, COVID-19 status, age in years and sex. What the study reported, not specific to this receptor: The quantity of clinical and demographic metadata differed by source and by participant and was supplied without curation.

From the cysteine up to the phenylalanine, the CDR3 has a length of 11 residues. The retained sequence is limited to the CDR3, 33 bases, with the frame set at the first base. The V end gives up 4 bases and the J end 13 bases, leaving 4 bases in the junction not matched to a gene. At one collaborating source in Seattle, patients were enrolled during active infection and were followed longitudinally through the course of disease. Whole blood was collected in K2EDTA tubes by collaborating institutions according to the institutions' own protocols. Collaborator samples were shipped for TCRbeta analysis as frozen whole blood, isolated PBMCs, or DNA extracted from either sample type.

The receptor was derived from a woman aged 80 or over with COVID-19, enrolled during active disease. The sequencing sample was made of peripheral blood. The chain couples TRBV12-3 or TRBV12-4 to TRBJ1-5; TRBD1 aligns with 7 central bases. The CDR3 reads CASSSGTVQHF. The DNA sequence follows: TGTGCCAGCAGTTCCGGGACAGTACAGCATTTT.